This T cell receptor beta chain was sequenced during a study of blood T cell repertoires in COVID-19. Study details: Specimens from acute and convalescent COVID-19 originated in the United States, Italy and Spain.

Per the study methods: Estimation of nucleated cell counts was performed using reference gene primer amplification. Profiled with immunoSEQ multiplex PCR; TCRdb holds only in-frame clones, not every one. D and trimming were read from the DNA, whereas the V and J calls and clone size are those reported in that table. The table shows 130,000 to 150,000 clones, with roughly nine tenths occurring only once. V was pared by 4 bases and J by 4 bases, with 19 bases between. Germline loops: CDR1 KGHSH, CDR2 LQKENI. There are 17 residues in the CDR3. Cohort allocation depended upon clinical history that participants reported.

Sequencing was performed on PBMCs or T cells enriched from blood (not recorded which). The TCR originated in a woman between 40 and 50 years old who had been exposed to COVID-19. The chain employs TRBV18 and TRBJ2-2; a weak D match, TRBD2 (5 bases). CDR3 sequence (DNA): TGTGCCAGCTCACGGAAAACCCCCCGGGGTGCCACCGGGGAGCTGTTTTTT. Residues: CASSRKTPRGATGELFF.